The T cell receptor beta chain under discussion was sequenced for a study of blood T cell repertoires in COVID-19 (dated by TCRdb to the early 2020s). The study in broad terms: Samples from collaborators originated in the United States, Italy and Spain and spanned both the acute and convalescent phases of COVID-19. The material from the prospective study consisted of cDNA or gDNA derived from T cells, B-cell-depleted T cells, or PBMCs. Deeply sampled blood TCRbeta repertoires from subjects exposed to, actively infected with, or recovered from COVID-19 were included in the dataset. The repertoires were released in a freely available public database meant as a resource for research on the immune response to SARS-CoV-2. The samples were drawn from the first 160 participants of the ongoing ImmuneRACE study and from roughly 1,300 subjects provided by 6 global collaborators. The sample metadata nearly always contained a de-identified subject ID, COVID-19 status, age in years and sex. Where HLA class I and class II types were available, the types were taken from metadata supplied by the sample provider, not from assay-based typing. What the work shows at the level of the full study, not this receptor alone: Clinical and demographic metadata were provided uncurated, with the amount varying by source and participant.

TCRbeta CDR3 regions were amplified from genomic DNA using the immunoSEQ Assay, a bias-controlled multiplex PCR. Regarding the original processing steps: Within the assay, amplification of reference gene primers was used to estimate how many nucleated cells each sample contained. To quantify the absolute abundance of each unique TCRbeta CDR3 rearrangement, sequence reads were collapsed and filtered. For each sample, productive Simpson clonality was calculated as the square root of Simpson's diversity index over productive rearrangements. Not all clones reach the TCRdb copy of this immuneACCESS table, which keeps in-frame sequences only. Checked studies attribute under half of the gap to unresolved V genes and leave the rest unexplained. V and J calls and clone size are as listed in that table; D and trimming were resolved from the DNA. The sample includes some 300,000 clones, with approximately 88% observed a single time. More than 6.5% of the sample is taken by the ten largest.

Samples from volunteer blood donors who had recovered from COVID-19 were contributed by a second Seattle source. Collaborating institutions collected whole blood in K2EDTA tubes following their own protocols. For TCRbeta analysis, collaborator samples were shipped as frozen whole blood, as isolated PBMCs, or as DNA extracted from either sample type. On this clone: The antigen this receptor binds is unknown. Base qualities are not provided; no much larger clone lies one nucleotide away.

Via the germline V gene (reference sequence), CDR1 is LGHDT and CDR2 YNNKEL. From the cysteine through the phenylalanine, the CDR3 covers 13 amino acids. Only the CDR3 region is kept as DNA, spanning 39 bases read in frame from base 1. The junction shows trimming of 6 bases on V and 10 bases on J, plus 16 bases between the germline ends. Recombination joined TRBV3-1 (or the pseudogene TRBV3-2) with TRBJ2-1, with TRBD1 as a weak D call on 6 bases. This TCR was recovered from a woman aged 30 to 39 who had recovered from COVID-19. Sequenced sample: peripheral blood. The bases are TGTGCCAGCAGGTCCCGAGGGGGAGAGGAGCAGTTCTTC. This sequence encodes CASRSRGGEEQFF.